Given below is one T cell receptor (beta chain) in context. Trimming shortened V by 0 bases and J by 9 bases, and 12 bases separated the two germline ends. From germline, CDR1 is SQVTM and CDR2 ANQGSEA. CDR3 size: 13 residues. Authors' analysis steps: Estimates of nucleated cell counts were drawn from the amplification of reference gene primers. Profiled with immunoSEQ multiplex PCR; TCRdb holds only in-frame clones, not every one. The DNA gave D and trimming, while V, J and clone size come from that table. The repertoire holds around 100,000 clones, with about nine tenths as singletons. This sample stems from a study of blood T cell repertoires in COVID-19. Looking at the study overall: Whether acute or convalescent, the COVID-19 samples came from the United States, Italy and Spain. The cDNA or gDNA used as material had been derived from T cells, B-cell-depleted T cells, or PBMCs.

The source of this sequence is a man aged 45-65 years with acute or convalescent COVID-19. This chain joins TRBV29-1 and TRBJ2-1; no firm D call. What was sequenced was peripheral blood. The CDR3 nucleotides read TGCAGCGTTGAAGATGGCTACCTAGTTGAGCAGTTCTTC. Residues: CSVEDGYLVEQFF.